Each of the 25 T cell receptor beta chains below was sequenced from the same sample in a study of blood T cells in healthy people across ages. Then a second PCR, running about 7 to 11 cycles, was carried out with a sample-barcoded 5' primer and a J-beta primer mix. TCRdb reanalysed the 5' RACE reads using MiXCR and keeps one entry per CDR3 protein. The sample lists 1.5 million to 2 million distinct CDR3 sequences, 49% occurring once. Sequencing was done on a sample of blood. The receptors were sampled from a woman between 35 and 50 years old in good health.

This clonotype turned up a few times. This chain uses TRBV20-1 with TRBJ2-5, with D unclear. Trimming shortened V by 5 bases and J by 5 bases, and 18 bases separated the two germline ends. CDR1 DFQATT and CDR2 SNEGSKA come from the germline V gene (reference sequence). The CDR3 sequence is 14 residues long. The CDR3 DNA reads TGCAGTGCTTCGGCCCCTCCGGCTCTGGAGACCCAGTACTTC. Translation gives CSASAPPALETQYF.

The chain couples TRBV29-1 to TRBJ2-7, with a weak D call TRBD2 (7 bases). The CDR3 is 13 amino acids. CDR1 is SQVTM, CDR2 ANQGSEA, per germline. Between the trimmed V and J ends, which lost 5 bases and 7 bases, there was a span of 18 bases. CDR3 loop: CSVKGGPGNEQYF. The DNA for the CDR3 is TGCAGCGTTAAGGGGGGGCCGGGGAATGAGCAGTACTTC.

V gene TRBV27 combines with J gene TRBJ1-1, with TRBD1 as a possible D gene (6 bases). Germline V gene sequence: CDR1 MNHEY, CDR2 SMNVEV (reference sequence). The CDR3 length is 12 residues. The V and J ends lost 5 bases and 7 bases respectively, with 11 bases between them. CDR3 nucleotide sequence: TGTGCCAGCAGTGATACAGGGCTTGAAGCTTTCTTT. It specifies CASSDTGLEAFF.

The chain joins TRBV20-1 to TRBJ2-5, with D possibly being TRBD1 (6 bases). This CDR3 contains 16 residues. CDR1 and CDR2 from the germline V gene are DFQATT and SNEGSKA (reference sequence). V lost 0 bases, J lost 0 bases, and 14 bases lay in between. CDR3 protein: CSARDPNRVDQETQYF. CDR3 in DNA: TGCAGTGCTAGAGACCCCAACAGGGTCGACCAAGAGACCCAGTACTTC.

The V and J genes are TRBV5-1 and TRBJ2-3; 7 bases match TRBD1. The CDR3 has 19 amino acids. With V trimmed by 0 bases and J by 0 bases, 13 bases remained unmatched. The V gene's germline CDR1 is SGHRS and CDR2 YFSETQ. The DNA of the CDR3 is TGCGCCAGCAGCTTGGCCCCTATTGACAGGGTAGGAAGCACAGATACGCAGTATTTT. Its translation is CASSLAPIDRVGSTDTQYF.

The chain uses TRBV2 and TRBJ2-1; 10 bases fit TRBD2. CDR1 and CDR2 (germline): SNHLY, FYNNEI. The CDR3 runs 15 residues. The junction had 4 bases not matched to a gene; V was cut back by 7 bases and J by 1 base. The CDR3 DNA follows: TGTGCCAGCAATCAAGCGGGGGGGTCCTACAATGAGCAGTTCTTC. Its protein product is CASNQAGGSYNEQFF.

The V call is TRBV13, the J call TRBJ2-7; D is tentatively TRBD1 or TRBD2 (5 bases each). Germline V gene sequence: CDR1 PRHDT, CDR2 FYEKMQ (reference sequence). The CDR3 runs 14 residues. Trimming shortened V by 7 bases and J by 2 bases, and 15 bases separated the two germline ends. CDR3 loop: CASTAVGTTYEQYF. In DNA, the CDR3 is TGTGCCAGCACGGCGGTCGGGACGACCTACGAGCAGTACTTC.

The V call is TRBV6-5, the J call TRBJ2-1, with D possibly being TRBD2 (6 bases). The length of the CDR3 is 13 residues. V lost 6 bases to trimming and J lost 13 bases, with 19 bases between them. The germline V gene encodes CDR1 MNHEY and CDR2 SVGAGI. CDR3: CASRDGTLETQFF. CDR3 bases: TGTGCCAGCAGAGACGGGACTCTCGAGACCCAGTTCTTC.

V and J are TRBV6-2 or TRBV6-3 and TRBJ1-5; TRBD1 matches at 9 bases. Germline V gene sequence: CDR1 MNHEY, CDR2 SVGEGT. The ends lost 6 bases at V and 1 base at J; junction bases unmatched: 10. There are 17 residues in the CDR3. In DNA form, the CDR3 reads TGTGCCAGCAGCTCCGGGACAGGGTCTACGAGCAATCAGCCCCAGCATTTT. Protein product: CASSSGTGSTSNQPQHF.

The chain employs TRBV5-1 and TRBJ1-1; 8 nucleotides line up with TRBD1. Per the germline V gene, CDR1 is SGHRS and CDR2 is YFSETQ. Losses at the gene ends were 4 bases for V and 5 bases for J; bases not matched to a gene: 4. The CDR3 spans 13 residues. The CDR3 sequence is CASSGDRKTEAFF. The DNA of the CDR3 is TGCGCCAGCAGCGGGGACAGGAAGACTGAAGCTTTCTTT.

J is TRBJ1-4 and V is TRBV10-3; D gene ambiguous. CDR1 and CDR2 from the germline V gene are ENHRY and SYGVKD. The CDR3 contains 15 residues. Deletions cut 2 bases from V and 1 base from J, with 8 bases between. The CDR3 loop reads CAISEGGITNEKLFF. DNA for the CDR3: TGTGCCATCAGTGAGGGCGGAATAACTAATGAAAAACTGTTTTTT.

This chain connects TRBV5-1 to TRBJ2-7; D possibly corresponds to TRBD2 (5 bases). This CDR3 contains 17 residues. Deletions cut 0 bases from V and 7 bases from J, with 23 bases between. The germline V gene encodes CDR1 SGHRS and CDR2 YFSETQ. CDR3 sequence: CASSLGSSGNWVDEQYF. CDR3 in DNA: TGCGCCAGCAGCTTGGGGTCTTCGGGGAACTGGGTAGATGAGCAGTACTTC.

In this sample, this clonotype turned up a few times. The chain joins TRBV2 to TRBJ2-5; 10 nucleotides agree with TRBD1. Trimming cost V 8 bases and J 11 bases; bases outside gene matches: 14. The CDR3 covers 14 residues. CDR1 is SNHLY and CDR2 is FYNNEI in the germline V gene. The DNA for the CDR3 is TGTGCCAGCGAAGAGGGACAGGGGTACAATGAGCAGTACTTC. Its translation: CASEEGQGYNEQYF.

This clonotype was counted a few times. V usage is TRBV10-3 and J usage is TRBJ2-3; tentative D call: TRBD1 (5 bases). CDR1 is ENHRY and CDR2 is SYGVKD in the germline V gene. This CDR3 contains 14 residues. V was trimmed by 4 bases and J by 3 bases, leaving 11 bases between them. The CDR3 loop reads CAISGKGLTDTQYF. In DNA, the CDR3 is TGTGCCATCAGTGGTAAGGGGTTGACAGATACGCAGTATTTT.

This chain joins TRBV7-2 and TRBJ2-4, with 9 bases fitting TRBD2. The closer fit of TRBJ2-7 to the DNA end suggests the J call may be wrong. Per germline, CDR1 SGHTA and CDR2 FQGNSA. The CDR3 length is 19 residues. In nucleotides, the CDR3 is TGTGCCAGCAGCTTCATCCCCACGGGGCTAGCGGGGTTCTTCTACGAGCAGTACTTC. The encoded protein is CASSFIPTGLAGFFYEQYF.

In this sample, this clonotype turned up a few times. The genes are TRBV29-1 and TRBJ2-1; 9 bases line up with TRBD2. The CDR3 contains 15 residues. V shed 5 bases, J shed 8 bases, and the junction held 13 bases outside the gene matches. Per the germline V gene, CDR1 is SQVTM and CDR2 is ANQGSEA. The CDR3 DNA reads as TGCAGCGTTCTTAGCGGGGGCGGTTTTTTCGATGAGCAGTTCTTC. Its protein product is CSVLSGGGFFDEQFF.

The CDR3 here is CSASEPQGARDTQYF. The DNA for the CDR3 is TGCAGTGCTAGTGAGCCACAGGGGGCCAGGGATACGCAGTATTTT. The chain carries TRBV20-1 and TRBJ2-3, with 9 bases that match TRBD1. Looked up from germline, CDR1 is DFQATT and CDR2 is SNEGSKA (reference sequence). Unmatched junction bases numbered 10, after V lost 3 bases and J lost 6 bases. This CDR3 has 15 residues.

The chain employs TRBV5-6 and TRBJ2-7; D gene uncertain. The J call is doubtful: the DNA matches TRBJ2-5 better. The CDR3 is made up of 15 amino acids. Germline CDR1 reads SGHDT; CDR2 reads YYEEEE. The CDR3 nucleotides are TGTGCCAGCAGCTCGAACATAATCCCCGGGGAGACCCAGTACTTC. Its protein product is CASSSNIIPGETQYF.

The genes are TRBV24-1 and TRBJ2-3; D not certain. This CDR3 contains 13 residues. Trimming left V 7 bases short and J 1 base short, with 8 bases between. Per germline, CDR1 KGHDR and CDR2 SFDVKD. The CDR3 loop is CATRRDGTDTQYF. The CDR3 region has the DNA TGTGCCACCAGGCGCGATGGCACAGATACGCAGTATTTT.

The CDR3 nucleotides are TGTGCCAGCAGGGGTGGGGACAGGGTTACGCCTGGCTACACCTTC. It encodes CASRGGDRVTPGYTF. The chain carries TRBV6-5 and TRBJ1-2; 9 bases are shared with TRBD1. Germline CDR1 MNHEY, CDR2 SVGAGI. The CDR3 runs to 15 residues. V dropped 6 bases and J dropped 7; count of bases not matched to a gene: 12.

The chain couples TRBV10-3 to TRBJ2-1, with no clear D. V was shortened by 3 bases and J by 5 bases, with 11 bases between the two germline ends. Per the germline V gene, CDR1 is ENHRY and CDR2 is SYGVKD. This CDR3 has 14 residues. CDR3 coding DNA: TGTGCCATCAGTGATCCTACAGTGAACAATGAGCAGTTCTTC. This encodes CAISDPTVNNEQFF.

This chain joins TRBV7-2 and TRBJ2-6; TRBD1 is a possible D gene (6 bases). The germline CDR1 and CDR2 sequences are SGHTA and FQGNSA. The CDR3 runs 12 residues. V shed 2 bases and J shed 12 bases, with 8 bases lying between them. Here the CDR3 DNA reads TGTGCCAGCAGCTTAAGACAGGCCGTCCTGACTTTC. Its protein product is CASSLRQAVLTF.

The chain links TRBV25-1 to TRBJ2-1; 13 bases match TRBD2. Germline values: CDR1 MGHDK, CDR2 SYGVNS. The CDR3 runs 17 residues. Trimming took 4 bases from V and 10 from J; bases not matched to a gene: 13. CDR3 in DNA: TGTGCCAGCAGTGGGACTAGCGGGGGAGCTAGGATGGGGGAGCAGTTCTTC. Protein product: CASSGTSGGARMGEQFF. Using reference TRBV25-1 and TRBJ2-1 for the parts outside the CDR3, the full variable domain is EADIYQTPRYLVIGTGKKITLECSQTMGHDKMYWYQQDPGMELHLIHYSYGVNSTEKGDLSSESTVSRIRTEHFPLTLESARPSHTSQYLCASSGTSGGARMGEQFFGPGTRLTVL.

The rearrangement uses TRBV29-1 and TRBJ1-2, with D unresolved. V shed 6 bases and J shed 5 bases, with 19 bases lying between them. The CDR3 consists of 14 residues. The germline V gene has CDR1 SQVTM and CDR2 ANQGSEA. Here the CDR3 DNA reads TGCAGCGTGGACTTGGGGAGGGCGCTTTATGGCTACACCTTC. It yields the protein CSVDLGRALYGYTF.

The CDR3 loop is CASSPRPASGGYNEQFF. The CDR3 DNA reads as TGTGCCAGCAGCCCCAGACCGGCTAGCGGGGGATACAATGAGCAGTTCTTC. The chain carries TRBV9 and TRBJ2-1, with TRBD2 matching 10 bases. Per the germline V gene, CDR1 is SGDLS and CDR2 is YYNGEE. After removal of 4 bases from V and 4 bases from J, the junction contained 11 bases not matched to a gene. The CDR3 extends over 17 amino acids.